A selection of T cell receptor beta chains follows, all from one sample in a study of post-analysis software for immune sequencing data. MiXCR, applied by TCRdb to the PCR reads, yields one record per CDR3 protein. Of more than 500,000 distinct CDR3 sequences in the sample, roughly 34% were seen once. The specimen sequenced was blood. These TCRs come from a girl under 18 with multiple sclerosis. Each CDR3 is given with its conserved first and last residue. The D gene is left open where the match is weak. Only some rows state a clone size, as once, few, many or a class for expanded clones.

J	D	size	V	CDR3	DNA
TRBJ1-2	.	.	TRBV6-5	CASNGGGGYGYTF	TGTGCCAGCAACGGGGGGGGAGGTTATGGCTACACCTTC
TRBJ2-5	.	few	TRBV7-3	CASSSSGSREETQYF	TGTGCCAGCAGCTCCTCCGGGTCCCGCGAAGAGACCCAGTACTTC
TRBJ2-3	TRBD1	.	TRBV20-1	CGAIQGRSSTDTQYF	TGCGGTGCTATACAGGGGCGGTCTAGCACAGATACGCAGTATTTT
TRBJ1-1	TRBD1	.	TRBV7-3	CASSLRGTGSMNTEAFF	TGTGCCAGCAGCTTAAGGGGGACAGGCAGCATGAACACTGAAGCTTTCTTT
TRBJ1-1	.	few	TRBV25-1	CASSHRVEAFF	TGTGCCAGCAGTCATCGGGTGGAAGCTTTCTTT
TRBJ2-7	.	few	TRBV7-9	CAGRGSGTYSEQYF	TGTGCCGGTCGAGGGTCAGGGACGTACAGCGAGCAGTACTTC
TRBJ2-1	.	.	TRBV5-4	CAGSLIHNEQFF	TGTGCCGGCAGCTTGATACACAATGAGCAGTTCTTC
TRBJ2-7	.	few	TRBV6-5	CASSALGYEQYF	TGTGCCAGCAGTGCCCTAGGCTACGAGCAGTACTTC
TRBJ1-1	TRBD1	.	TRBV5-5	CASTQNRGLEAFF	TGTGCCAGCACCCAGAACAGGGGGCTTGAAGCTTTCTTT
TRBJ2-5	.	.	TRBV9	CASQTDPQETQYF	TGTGCCAGCCAAACAGATCCGCAAGAGACCCAGTACTTC
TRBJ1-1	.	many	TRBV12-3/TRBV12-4	CASSFTGANTEAFF	TGTGCCAGCAGTTTCACAGGTGCGAACACTGAAGCTTTCTTT
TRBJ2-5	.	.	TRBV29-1	CSVVVLNGETQYF	TGCAGCGTTGTGGTCCTGAACGGAGAGACCCAGTACTTC
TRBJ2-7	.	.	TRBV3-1	CASSPGSGTYEQYF	TGTGCCAGCAGCCCTGGGTCAGGGACCTACGAGCAGTACTTC
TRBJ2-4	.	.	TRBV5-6	CASSLIGPKNIQYF	TGTGCCAGCAGCTTGATCGGGCCTAAAAACATTCAGTACTTC
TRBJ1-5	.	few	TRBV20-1	CSARDWGGNQPQHF	TGCAGTGCTAGAGATTGGGGGGGCAATCAGCCCCAGCATTTT
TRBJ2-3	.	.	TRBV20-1	CSAASTDTQYF	TGCAGTGCCGCTAGCACAGATACGCAGTATTTT
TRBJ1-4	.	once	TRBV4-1	CASSQDRVQLFF	TGCGCCAGCAGCCAAGACAGGGTGCAACTGTTTTTT
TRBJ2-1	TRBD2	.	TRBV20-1	CSATRLPAGGLYEQFF	TGCAGTGCTACAAGACTACCAGCGGGGGGCCTCTATGAGCAGTTCTTC
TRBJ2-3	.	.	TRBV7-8	CASRPPIRNQASDTQYF	TGTGCCAGCAGGCCCCCGATCAGGAATCAAGCATCAGATACGCAGTATTTT
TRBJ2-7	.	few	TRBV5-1	CASSPGNYEQYF	TGCGCCAGCAGCCCCGGGAATTACGAGCAGTACTTC
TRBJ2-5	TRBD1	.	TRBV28	CASSLTDRVIKKTQYF	TGTGCCAGCAGTTTGACGGACAGGGTGATTAAAAAGACCCAGTACTTC
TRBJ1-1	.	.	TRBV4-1	CASSQIPRNLNTEAFF	TGCGCCAGCAGCCAAATCCCTCGCAACCTGAACACTGAAGCTTTCTTT
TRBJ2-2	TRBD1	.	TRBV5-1	CASRSGQINTGELFF	TGCGCCAGCAGGTCGGGACAGATTAACACCGGGGAGCTGTTTTTT
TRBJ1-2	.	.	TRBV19	CASSLKGPTYGYTF	TGTGCCAGTAGCCTCAAGGGCCCGACCTATGGCTACACCTTC
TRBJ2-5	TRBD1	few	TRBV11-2	CASSFRGRLETQYF	TGTGCCAGCAGCTTCAGGGGGCGCTTGGAGACCCAGTACTTC
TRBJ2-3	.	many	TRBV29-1	CSGGVTDTQYF	TGCAGCGGAGGGGTCACCGATACGCAGTATTTT
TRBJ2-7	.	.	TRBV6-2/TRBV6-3	CASSYDSYYEQYF	TGTGCCAGCAGTTACGACAGCTACTACGAGCAGTACTTC
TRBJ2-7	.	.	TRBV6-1	CATTNFGSYEQYF	TGTGCCACCACCAATTTTGGCTCCTACGAGCAGTACTTC
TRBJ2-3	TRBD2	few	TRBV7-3	CASSSGGGLYF	TGTGCCAGCAGTTCCGGCGGGGGGTTATATTTT
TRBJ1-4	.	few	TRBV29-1	CSFLVAANEKLFF	TGCAGCTTTCTTGTGGCAGCGAATGAAAAACTGTTTTTT
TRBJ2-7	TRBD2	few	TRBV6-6	CASSPTSGEQYF	TGTGCCAGCAGTCCGACTAGCGGGGAGCAGTACTTC
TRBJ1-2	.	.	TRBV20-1	CSSRGARPLTYGYTF	TGCAGTTCTAGGGGGGCTCGCCCGCTTACCTATGGCTACACCTTC
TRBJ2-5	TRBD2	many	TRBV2	CASTLAGVARETQYF	TGTGCCAGCACTCTAGCGGGGGTGGCTAGAGAGACCCAGTACTTC
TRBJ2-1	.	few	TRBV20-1	CSARDRRGRNEQFF	TGCAGTGCTAGAGATAGGAGGGGACGGAATGAGCAGTTCTTC
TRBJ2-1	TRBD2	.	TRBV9	CASSPDGWEGNEQFF	TGTGCCAGCAGCCCCGACGGGTGGGAGGGCAATGAGCAGTTCTTC
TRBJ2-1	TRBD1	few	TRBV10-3	CAIKGQDYNEQFF	TGTGCCATCAAGGGACAGGACTACAATGAGCAGTTCTTC
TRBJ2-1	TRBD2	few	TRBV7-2	CASSLDSGGAKNEQFF	TGTGCCAGCAGCTTAGACAGCGGGGGGGCCAAGAATGAGCAGTTCTTC
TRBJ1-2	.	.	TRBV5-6	CASSPGRYYGYTF	TGTGCCAGCAGCCCGGGGAGGTACTATGGCTACACCTTC
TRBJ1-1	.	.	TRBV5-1	CASSLRGLGDTEAFF	TGCGCCAGCAGCTTACGGGGCTTGGGGGACACTGAAGCTTTCTTT
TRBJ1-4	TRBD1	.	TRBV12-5	CASGLVNRGNEKLFF	TGTGCTAGTGGTTTGGTAAACAGGGGAAATGAAAAACTGTTTTTT